This T cell receptor (beta chain) was identified during a study of blood T cell repertoires in COVID-19. Clones were read by immunoSEQ multiplex PCR, and TCRdb kept only the in-frame ones, dropping some. The sample has hundreds of thousands of clones, approximately 88% seen once; the top ten hold roughly 7%. For this clone: At one boundary the junction diverges from the germline segment, which might be a read error.

The CDR3 covers 11 residues. Germline lookup yields CDR1 SGHAT and CDR2 FQNNGV. The chain links TRBV11-2 to TRBJ2-7; D remains ambiguous. The sequenced sample was peripheral blood. This receptor was identified in a young woman who had recovered from COVID-19. The CDR3 coding sequence is TGTGCCAGCAGCTTAGATCGGCAGGTGCACTTC. Translation: CASSLDRQVHF.